This passage covers 30 T cell receptor beta chains from one sample sequenced in a study of T cells in Graves' hyperthyroidism and ophthalmopathy. There were TCR beta CDR3 regions amplified from RNA transcripts. HTBI primers drove first-round RT-PCR of the TCR CDR3. TCRdb processed the multiplex PCR reads anew with MiXCR; each CDR3 protein has one entry. The table has roughly 500,000 distinct CDR3 sequences, roughly 46% seen once; the top ten hold around 20%. The sequencing input was peripheral blood or thyroid tissue (not recorded which). These receptors were obtained from an adult woman with Graves' disease, either hyperthyroidism or ophthalmopathy (not recorded which).

Worth noting for this clonotype: This may be a read error: a much more frequent sequence differs by one nucleotide. This sequence joins TRBV10-3 and TRBJ1-6; no clear D. The germline CDR1 and CDR2 sequences are ENHRY and SYGVKD. This CDR3 comprises 12 residues. Deletions cut 4 bases from V and 10 bases from J, with 8 bases between. CDR3 loop: CAISGARSPLHF. The CDR3 coding sequence is TGTGCCATCAGTGGGGCTAGATCACCCCTCCACTTT.

The genes are TRBV15 and TRBJ1-6; 10 nucleotides agree with TRBD1. This CDR3 is 15 amino acids long. V shed 3 bases and J 13 bases; nucleotides not matched to a gene: 9. Germline assignment: CDR1 LNHNV and CDR2 YYDKDF (reference sequence). In nucleotides, the CDR3 is TGTGCCACCAGCAGCCGGGACAGGGGAGATCAGCCCCTCCACTTT. Its translation: CATSSRDRGDQPLHF.

A note on this clonotype: One end of the junction fails to match germline, which may point to a read error. The chain employs TRBV2 and TRBJ2-5, with 8 positions matching TRBD1. Germline CDR1 and CDR2: SNHLY and FYNNEI. The CDR3 is 13 residues long. Here the CDR3 DNA reads TGTGCCAGCAGTCCCGACAGGGGTATGAGGCAGCGATTC. Protein product: CASSPDRGMRQRF.

In this sample, this clonotype turned up many times. The chain recombines TRBV5-1 with TRBJ2-2; D unclear. Germline CDR1 reads SGHRS; CDR2 reads YFSETQ. V lost 0 bases and J 4 bases, leaving 7 bases between the germline ends. CDR3 size: 14 residues. Here the CDR3 reads CASSLVVGTGELFF. The CDR3 DNA sequence: TGCGCCAGCAGCTTGGTTGTGGGCACCGGGGAGCTGTTTTTT.

This clonotype was detected a few times. The rearrangement uses TRBV28 and TRBJ2-3; D is uncertain. The germline V and J ends were trimmed by 2 bases and 4 bases, with 4 bases remaining between them. The CDR3 extends over 12 amino acids. Germline CDR1 reads MDHEN; CDR2 reads SYDVKM. The CDR3 reads CASSLDADTQYF. The CDR3 DNA reads as TGTGCCAGCAGTTTAGACGCAGATACGCAGTATTTT.

V is TRBV10-3 and J is TRBJ1-5; 8 bases are shared with TRBD1. Germline CDR1 reads ENHRY; CDR2 reads SYGVKD. V lost 3 bases to trimming and J lost 14 bases; unmatched junction nucleotides: 3. The CDR3 runs 11 residues. The CDR3 loop reads CAISDSQGEHF. The CDR3 nucleotides read TGTGCCATCAGTGATTCACAGGGGGAGCATTTT.

The chain couples TRBV12-3 or TRBV12-4 to TRBJ2-5, with 8 bases lining up with TRBD1. Losses at the gene ends were 5 bases for V and 5 bases for J; bases not matched to a gene: 19. This CDR3 is 18 amino acids long. The CDR3 sequence is CASSVTGGSDTEAETQYF. The DNA for the CDR3 is TGTGCCAGCAGTGTAACAGGGGGATCGGACACTGAAGCTGAGACCCAGTACTTC.

The rearrangement links TRBV25-1 to TRBJ2-5; 8 bases fit TRBD1. CDR1 and CDR2 from the germline V gene are MGHDK and SYGVNS. The V gene end was trimmed by 3 bases and the J gene end by 5 bases; junction bases not matched to a gene: 5. The CDR3 sequence is 14 residues long. In nucleotides, the CDR3 is TGTGCCAGCAGTGACGGACAGGGTCGGGAGACCCAGTACTTC. Translated, it gives CASSDGQGRETQYF. Using reference TRBV25-1 and TRBJ2-5 for the parts outside the CDR3, the full variable domain is EADIYQTPRYLVIGTGKKITLECSQTMGHDKMYWYQQDPGMELHLIHYSYGVNSTEKGDLSSESTVSRIRTEHFPLTLESARPSHTSQYLCASSDGQGRETQYFGPGTRLLVL.

V gene TRBV7-3 combines with J gene TRBJ2-7; TRBD2 matches 10 bases. This CDR3 contains 15 residues. V was pared by 5 bases and J by 3 bases, with 7 bases of the junction left unmatched. CDR1 is SGHTA and CDR2 is FQGTGA in the germline V gene. CDR3 sequence: CASSRGLAGDYEQYF. The CDR3 coding sequence is TGTGCCAGCAGCCGGGGCCTAGCGGGGGACTACGAGCAGTACTTC.

This clonotype was detected many times. The chain combines TRBV5-1 with TRBJ2-5; no clear D gene. Germline assignment: CDR1 SGHRS and CDR2 YFSETQ. The ends were cut back, 7 bases at V and 3 bases at J, with 7 bases in the middle. CDR3 length: 11 amino acids. CDR3 in DNA: TGCGCCAGCGCCCGGGAAGAGACCCAGTACTTC. Translated: CASAREETQYF.

This clonotype was counted at least ten times. The chain links TRBV2 to TRBJ1-2; 9 bases line up with TRBD1. The germline gives CDR1 SNHLY, CDR2 FYNNEI. This CDR3 contains 17 residues. V was pared by 4 bases and J by 5 bases, with 14 bases of the junction left unmatched. DNA for the CDR3: TGTGCCAGCAGTGTCCCCGGACAGGGGCAATTCGAGTATGGCTACACCTTC. This codes for CASSVPGQGQFEYGYTF.

The gene calls are TRBV4-1 and TRBJ2-7; D call uncertain. This CDR3 is built from 14 residues. The ends were cut back, 1 base at V and 2 bases at J, with 9 bases in the middle. Germline V gene data show CDR1 as MGHRA and CDR2 as YSYEKL. CDR3 nucleotides: TGCGCCAGCAGCCAAGGACGGTCCACCTACGAGCAGTACTTC. Amino acids: CASSQGRSTYEQYF.

In this sample, this clonotype turned up many times. The chain links TRBV6-6 to TRBJ1-2; D is possibly TRBD1 (5 bases). Trimming pared 6 bases from V and 5 bases from J, leaving 13 bases between. CDR1 is MNHNY, CDR2 SVGAGI, per germline (reference sequence). CDR3 length: 13 residues. CDR3 residues: CASRYDRIYGYTF. The CDR3 nucleotides read TGTGCCAGCAGATATGACAGAATTTATGGCTACACCTTC.

This chain joins TRBV14 and TRBJ2-5; the D call may be TRBD1 or TRBD2 (5 bases each). The V and J ends lost 5 bases and 4 bases respectively, with 11 bases between them. Germline CDR1 reads SGHDN; CDR2 reads FVKESK. This CDR3 has 13 amino acids. The CDR3, as DNA: TGTGCCAGCAGCGCCGGGGCATCAGAGACCCAGTACTTC. It is translated as CASSAGASETQYF.

This clonotype appeared many times. The chain combines TRBV2 with TRBJ1-4, with 9 bases identical to TRBD1. Germline CDR1 reads SNHLY; CDR2 reads FYNNEI. The CDR3 extends over 15 amino acids. V shed 4 bases and J 5 bases; nucleotides not matched to a gene: 5. The CDR3 here is CASSVGTGTNEKLFF. The CDR3 DNA reads TGTGCCAGCAGTGTAGGGACAGGGACAAATGAAAAACTGTTTTTT.

The gene calls are TRBV29-1 and TRBJ2-2, with 7 bases identical to TRBD2. The V gene end was trimmed by 3 bases and the J gene end by 1 base; junction bases not matched to a gene: 2. There are 14 residues in the CDR3. The germline CDR1 and CDR2 sequences are SQVTM and ANQGSEA. The CDR3 nucleotides are TGCAGCGTTGACGGACTAGAGAACACCGGGGAGCTGTTTTTT. Residues: CSVDGLENTGELFF.

The rearrangement uses TRBV25-1 and TRBJ1-1, with D uncertain. The CDR3 totals 13 residues. The V end was cut by 8 bases, the J end by 1 base, with 11 bases between. Germline V gene sequence: CDR1 MGHDK, CDR2 SYGVNS. For the CDR3, the DNA is TGTGCCAGCTTGGTACCAGCGAACACTGAAGCTTTCTTT. Its translation is CASLVPANTEAFF.

This sequence joins TRBV7-2 and TRBJ1-5, with D hard to call. This CDR3 region has 14 residues. Per the germline V gene, CDR1 is SGHTA and CDR2 is FQGNSA. The germline V and J ends were trimmed by 4 bases and 11 bases, with 18 bases remaining between them. The CDR3 region is CASSSTSYQETQHF. In nucleotides, the CDR3 is TGTGCCAGCAGCTCGACTAGCTACCAAGAGACCCAGCATTTT. The entire variable domain, with the rest obtained from reference TRBV7-2 and TRBJ1-5, is as follows: GAGVSQSPSNKVTEKGKDVELRCDPISGHTALYWYRQSLGQGLEFLIYFQGNSAPDKSGLPSDRFSAERTGGSVSTLTIQRTQQEDSAVYLCASSSTSYQETQHFGDGTRLSIL.

This clonotype was counted at least ten times. The chain couples TRBV7-9 to TRBJ2-5; the D gene is possibly TRBD1 (6 bases). CDR3 length: 17 residues. CDR1 SEHNR and CDR2 FQNEAQ come from the germline V gene (reference sequence). Trimming left V 5 bases short and J 1 base short, with 20 bases between. CDR3 DNA sequence: TGTGCCAGCAGCCATTACTTTAGGACAGAAATCCAAGAGACCCAGTACTTC. Translating it yields CASSHYFRTEIQETQYF.

This clonotype was picked up a small number of times. The chain has TRBV9 and TRBJ1-2; D not certain. CDR1 and CDR2 from the germline V gene are SGDLS and YYNGEE. The CDR3 length is 13 residues. Trimming stripped 5 bases from V and 8 bases from J, with 16 bases between. The CDR3 region has the DNA TGTGCCAGCAGTCCTCTGCTCGTAGGGGGCTACACCTTC. Amino acid sequence: CASSPLLVGGYTF.

The V gene is TRBV7-2, the J gene TRBJ2-1; 10 bases are a match to TRBD2. Trimming cost V 1 base and J 4 bases; bases outside gene matches: 1. CDR1 is SGHTA and CDR2 is FQGNSA in the germline V gene. The CDR3 consists of 15 residues. The CDR3 DNA is TGTGCCAGCAGCTTAGGTAGCGGGAGGTACAATGAGCAGTTCTTC. This gives the protein CASSLGSGRYNEQFF. The full variable domain, with the rest looked up from reference TRBV7-2 and TRBJ2-1, is GAGVSQSPSNKVTEKGKDVELRCDPISGHTALYWYRQSLGQGLEFLIYFQGNSAPDKSGLPSDRFSAERTGGSVSTLTIQRTQQEDSAVYLCASSLGSGRYNEQFFGPGTRLTVL.

About this clonotype: This could be a read error, since a much larger clone is one nucleotide away. Written as DNA, the CDR3 is TGTGCCAGCAGCGCGGAACTAGAGCCCCAAGAGCCCCAGTACTTC. Translation: CASSAELEPQEPQYF. V usage is TRBV6-1 and J usage is TRBJ2-5; TRBD2 is a possible D gene (5 bases). This CDR3 contains 15 residues. Looked up from germline, CDR1 is MNHNS and CDR2 is SASEGT.

This clonotype was observed many times. This sequence joins TRBV15 and TRBJ1-1; possibly TRBD1 for D (5 bases). The length of the CDR3 is 15 residues. CDR1 is LNHNV, CDR2 YYDKDF, per germline (reference sequence). V was shortened by 8 bases and J by 4 bases, with 20 bases between the two germline ends. CDR3 sequence (DNA): TGTGCCACCGGGAACGGGGCAGGGTTGGGCACTGAAGCTTTCTTT. This encodes CATGNGAGLGTEAFF. The full variable domain, with the rest looked up from reference TRBV15 and TRBJ1-1, is DAMVIQNPRYQVTQFGKPVTLSCSQTLNHNVMYWYQQKSSQAPKLLFHYYDKDFNNEADTPDNFQSRRPNTSFCFLDIRSPGLGDTAMYLCATGNGAGLGTEAFFGQGTRLTVV.

There are many counts of this clonotype. The CDR3 region is CSARGSGFDQPQHF. CDR3 bases: TGCAGTGCTAGAGGGTCTGGGTTTGATCAGCCCCAGCATTTT. The chain joins TRBV20-1 to TRBJ1-5; D is uncertain. The CDR3 loop spans 14 amino acids. V was cut by 1 base and J by 5 bases, with 12 bases left in between. The V gene's germline CDR1 is DFQATT and CDR2 SNEGSKA (reference sequence).

This clonotype occurred many times. This sequence joins TRBV5-1 and TRBJ1-6; D unclear. The CDR3 covers 13 residues. The V end lost 0 bases, the J end lost 7 bases, and 5 bases lay between the germline ends. Germline CDR1 is SGHRS and CDR2 is YFSETQ. In DNA form, the CDR3 reads TGCGCCAGCAGCTTGGAGCCGAATTCACCCCTCCACTTT. It translates to CASSLEPNSPLHF.

The V gene is TRBV29-1, the J gene TRBJ1-2; D is unclear. The V gene's germline CDR1 is SQVTM and CDR2 ANQGSEA. Trimming cost V 4 bases and J 11 bases, with 14 bases left between them. The length of the CDR3 is 11 residues. Written as DNA, the CDR3 is TGCAGCGTTGGAAAGAGTGCTACGTACACCTTC. This sequence encodes CSVGKSATYTF.

The chain employs TRBV20-1 and TRBJ1-5; a possible D gene is TRBD1 (6 bases). There are 12 residues in the CDR3. The germline gives CDR1 DFQATT, CDR2 SNEGSKA (reference sequence). V gave up 3 bases and J gave up 6 bases, with 9 bases separating them. Here the CDR3 reads CSASSGAQPQHF. In DNA, the CDR3 is TGCAGTGCTAGTTCGGGGGCTCAGCCCCAGCATTTT.

This clonotype came up many times. The chain has TRBV20-1 and TRBJ1-1; no reliable D call. This CDR3 is built from 15 residues. Germline loops: CDR1 DFQATT, CDR2 SNEGSKA (reference sequence). V was shortened by 5 bases and J by 6 bases, with 22 bases between the two germline ends. CDR3: CSAPDWHTLRSEAFF. The CDR3, as DNA: TGCAGTGCTCCGGACTGGCATACGTTGAGGTCTGAAGCTTTCTTT.

This clonotype has a count of ten or more. The CDR3 coding sequence is TGCGCCAGCAGCTTTTGGGGGGCTCACGAGACCCAGTACTTC. This gives the protein CASSFWGAHETQYF. The rearrangement links TRBV5-1 to TRBJ2-5, with D tentatively TRBD1 or TRBD2 (6 bases each). This CDR3 is 14 amino acids long. The germline gives CDR1 SGHRS, CDR2 YFSETQ. V shed 2 bases and J shed 5 bases, with 13 bases lying between them.

This rearrangement joins TRBV20-1 to TRBJ1-2, with D unclear. CDR3 size: 12 residues. Germline lookup yields CDR1 DFQATT and CDR2 SNEGSKA (reference sequence). The ends were cut back, 6 bases at V and 6 bases at J, with 14 bases in the middle. Written as DNA, the CDR3 is TGCAGTGCCAGCTACGGGGAGAATGGCTACACCTTC. As protein: CSASYGENGYTF.